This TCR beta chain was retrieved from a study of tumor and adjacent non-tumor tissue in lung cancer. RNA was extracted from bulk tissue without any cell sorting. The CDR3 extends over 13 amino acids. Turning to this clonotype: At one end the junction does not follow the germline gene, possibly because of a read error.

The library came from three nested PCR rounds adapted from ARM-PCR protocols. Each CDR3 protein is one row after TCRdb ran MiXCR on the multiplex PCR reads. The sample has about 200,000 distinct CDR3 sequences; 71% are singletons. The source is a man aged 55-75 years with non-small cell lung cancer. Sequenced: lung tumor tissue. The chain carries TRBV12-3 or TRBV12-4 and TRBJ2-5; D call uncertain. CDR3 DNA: TGTGCCAGCAGTCTTAACGGAAAAGAGACCCAGTGCTTC. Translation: CASSLNGKETQCF.